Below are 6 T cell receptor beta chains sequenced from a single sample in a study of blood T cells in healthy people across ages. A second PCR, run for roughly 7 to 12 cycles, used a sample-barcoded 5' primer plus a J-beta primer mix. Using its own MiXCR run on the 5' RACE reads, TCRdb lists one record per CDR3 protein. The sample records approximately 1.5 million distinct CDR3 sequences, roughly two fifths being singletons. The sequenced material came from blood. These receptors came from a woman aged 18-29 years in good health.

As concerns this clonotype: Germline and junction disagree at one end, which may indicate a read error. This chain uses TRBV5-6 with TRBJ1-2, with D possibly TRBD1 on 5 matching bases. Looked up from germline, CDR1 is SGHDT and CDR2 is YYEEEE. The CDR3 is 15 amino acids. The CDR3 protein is CASSPGAGRSYGHTF. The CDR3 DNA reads TGTGCCAGCAGCCCCGGGGCAGGTAGGAGCTATGGCCACACCTTC.

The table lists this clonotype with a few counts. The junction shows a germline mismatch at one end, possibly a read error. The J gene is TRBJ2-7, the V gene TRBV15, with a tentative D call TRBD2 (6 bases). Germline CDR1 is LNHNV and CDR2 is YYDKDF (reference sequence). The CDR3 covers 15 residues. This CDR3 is CATSGETGTYYEQYF. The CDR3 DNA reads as TGTGCCACCAGCGGAGAGACCGGGACTTACTACGAGCAGTACTTC. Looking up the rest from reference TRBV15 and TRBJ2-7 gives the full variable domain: DAMVIQNPRYQVTQFGKPVTLSCSQTLNHNVMYWYQQKSSQAPKLLFHYYDKDFNNEADTPDNFQSRRPNTSFCFLDIRSPGLGDTAMYLCATSGETGTYYEQYFGPGTRLTVT.

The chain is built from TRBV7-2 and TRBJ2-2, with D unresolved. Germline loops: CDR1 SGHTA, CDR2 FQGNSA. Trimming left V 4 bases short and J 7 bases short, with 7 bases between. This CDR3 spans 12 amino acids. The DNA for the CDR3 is TGTGCCAGCAGCTGGGAACGCGGGGAGCTGTTTTTT. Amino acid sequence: CASSWERGELFF.

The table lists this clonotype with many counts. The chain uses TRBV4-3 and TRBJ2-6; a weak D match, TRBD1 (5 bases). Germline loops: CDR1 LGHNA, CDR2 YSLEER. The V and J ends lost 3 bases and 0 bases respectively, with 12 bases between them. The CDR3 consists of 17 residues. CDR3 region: CASSHGDSSSGANVLTF. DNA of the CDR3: TGCGCCAGCAGCCATGGAGACAGCAGCTCTGGGGCCAACGTCCTGACTTTC.

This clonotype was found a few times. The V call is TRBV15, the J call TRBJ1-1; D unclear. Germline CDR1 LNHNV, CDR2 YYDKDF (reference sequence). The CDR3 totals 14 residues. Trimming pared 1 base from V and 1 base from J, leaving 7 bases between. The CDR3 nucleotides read TGTGCCACCAGCAGAGTGGCAAAGAACACTGAAGCTTTCTTT. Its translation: CATSRVAKNTEAFF.

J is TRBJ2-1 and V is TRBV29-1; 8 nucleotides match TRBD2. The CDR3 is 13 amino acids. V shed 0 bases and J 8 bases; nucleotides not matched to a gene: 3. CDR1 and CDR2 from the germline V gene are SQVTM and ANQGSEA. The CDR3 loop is CSVEEGGRHEQFF. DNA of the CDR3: TGCAGCGTTGAAGAAGGCGGGAGGCATGAGCAGTTCTTC.